This TCR beta chain was profiled in a study of T cell changes during pregnancy in multiple sclerosis. Clones were read by immunoSEQ multiplex PCR, and TCRdb kept only the in-frame ones, dropping some. The table lists approximately 100,000 clones, over 80% of them singletons. Germline assignment: CDR1 LNHDA and CDR2 SQIVND (reference sequence). V was trimmed by 0 bases and J by 1 base, leaving 12 bases between them. The CDR3 covers 16 residues. The sequence was collected from a female donor with multiple sclerosis, enrolled in a pregnancy study. Sequencing was performed on peripheral blood, taken in the first trimester of pregnancy. The rearrangement joins TRBV19 to TRBJ1-1; the D is unclear. In DNA form, the CDR3 reads TGTGCCAGTAGTATAGACGGTAGGGAGACGAACACTGAAGCTTTCTTT. This codes for CASSIDGRETNTEAFF.